The rows below give T cell receptor beta chains drawn from one sample of a study of T cells in Graves' hyperthyroidism and ophthalmopathy. Each CDR3 protein gets one entry after TCRdb re-called the multiplex PCR reads with MiXCR. The sample includes hundreds of thousands of distinct CDR3 sequences, about 38% of them seen just once. Sequencing was done on a sample of blood. Every receptor here comes from a man between 18 and 29 years old with Graves' hyperthyroidism. The CDR3 runs from the conserved cysteine through the conserved F or W. D genes are given only for firm matches. The size field is filled for only some rows; it gives once, few, many or a size class.

clone_size,v_call,d_call,j_call,cdr3_aa,cdr3_nt
few,TRBV12-3/TRBV12-4,TRBD1,TRBJ1-2,CASSPGTETGYTF,TGTGCCAGCAGCCCCGGGACAGAGACGGGCTACACCTTC
NA,TRBV24-1,TRBD1,TRBJ2-5,CATSLRQGNTGETQYF,TGTGCCACCAGTCTAAGACAGGGGAACACCGGGGAGACCCAGTACTTC
NA,TRBV7-2,NA,TRBJ2-7,CASSQEVGGSYEQYF,TGTGCCAGCAGCCAAGAGGTGGGTGGGTCCTACGAGCAGTACTTC
NA,TRBV13,NA,TRBJ2-7,CASSSRGSSSYEQYF,TGTGCCAGCAGCTCACGCGGATCGAGCTCCTACGAGCAGTACTTC
NA,TRBV7-9,NA,TRBJ2-6,CASSLGEFTLTGANVLTF,TGTGCCAGCAGCTTAGGCGAATTCACCCTTACTGGGGCCAACGTCCTGACTTTC
NA,TRBV7-9,NA,TRBJ1-3,CASSFGWEGRNTIYF,TGTGCCAGCAGCTTCGGCTGGGAGGGAAGAAACACCATATATTTT
few,TRBV19,NA,TRBJ2-7,CASSRLPSEQYF,TGTGCCAGCAGTAGACTGCCCTCCGAGCAGTACTTC
NA,TRBV7-2,TRBD1,TRBJ2-5,CASSPLGQTGTQYF,TGTGCCAGCAGTCCCCTGGGACAGACGGGGACCCAGTACTTC
few,TRBV7-2,TRBD1,TRBJ2-5,CASSQGTGRGTQYF,TGCGCCAGCAGCCAAGGGACAGGCCGGGGGACCCAGTACTTC
NA,TRBV20-1,NA,TRBJ1-2,CSARGRVAAYGYTF,TGCAGTGCTAGAGGCAGGGTAGCGGCCTATGGCTACACCTTC
NA,TRBV5-8,NA,TRBJ2-5,CASSYYGGQETQYF,TGTGCCAGCAGCTATTATGGAGGACAAGAGACCCAGTACTTC
many,TRBV5-6,NA,TRBJ1-6,CASSFGRDYSPLHF,TGTGCCAGCAGCTTTGGCAGGGATTATTCACCCCTCCACTTT
many,TRBV15,TRBD1,TRBJ2-7,CATSAYDRVYEQYF,TGTGCCACCAGCGCCTACGACAGGGTATACGAGCAGTACTTC
many,TRBV29-1,TRBD1,TRBJ1-1,CSVDVGTGDEAFF,TGCAGCGTTGATGTCGGGACAGGAGATGAAGCTTTCTTT
many,TRBV19,NA,TRBJ1-4,CASSSGGAMEEKLFF,TGTGCCAGTAGTTCCGGTGGGGCGATGGAGGAAAAACTGTTTTTT
NA,TRBV5-1,TRBD1,TRBJ2-1,CASSWGTGVDEQFF,TGCGCCAGCAGCTGGGGGACAGGGGTTGATGAGCAGTTCTTC
NA,TRBV12-3/TRBV12-4,NA,TRBJ1-5,CASSLLAGARETQHF,TGTGCCAGCAGTTTACTAGCGGGAGCAAGAGAGACCCAGCATTTT
many,TRBV15,NA,TRBJ1-5,CATSGYSNQPQHF,TGTGCCACCAGCGGATATAGCAATCAGCCCCAGCATTTT
many,TRBV10-3,TRBD2,TRBJ2-5,CAISDRLAEETQYF,TGTGCCATCAGTGACCGTCTAGCGGAAGAGACCCAGTACTTC
NA,TRBV18,TRBD1,TRBJ2-5,CASSTRQGAMETQYF,TGTGCCAGCTCGACAAGACAGGGGGCAATGGAGACCCAGTACTTC
NA,TRBV29-1,NA,TRBJ2-7,CSVCATGSYEQYF,TGCAGCGTTTGCGCGACAGGCTCCTACGAGCAGTACTTC
NA,TRBV5-4,NA,TRBJ2-2,CASSLGTQFTGELFF,TGTGCCAGCAGCTTGGGGACTCAGTTCACCGGGGAGCTGTTTTTT
many,TRBV19,NA,TRBJ1-1,CASSIAGRTEAFF,TGTGCCAGTAGTATCGCGGGGAGAACTGAAGCTTTCTTT
NA,TRBV15,NA,TRBJ1-2,CATSRDRSSIGNYGYTF,TGTGCCACCAGCAGAGATCGGTCCAGTATCGGTAACTATGGCTACACCTTC
few,TRBV20-1,NA,TRBJ1-4,CSAPGPREEKLFF,TGCAGTGCTCCCGGACCCCGCGAGGAAAAACTGTTTTTT
NA,TRBV19,NA,TRBJ1-1,CASSITTGETEAFF,TGTGCCAGTAGTATAACGACAGGTGAGACTGAAGCTTTCTTT
few,TRBV7-9,NA,TRBJ2-2,CASSLGGEVAGELFF,TGTGCCAGCAGCTTAGGGGGAGAGGTTGCCGGGGAGCTGTTTTTT
once,TRBV6-1,NA,TRBJ1-2,CASSPVLYGYTF,TGTGCCAGCTCTCCCGTCCTCTATGGCTACACCTTC
few,TRBV7-2,NA,TRBJ2-7,CASSPTRDSYEQYF,TGTGCCAGCAGCCCTACTAGAGACTCCTACGAGCAGTACTTC
once,TRBV24-1,TRBD2,TRBJ2-7,CAHPGTSVYEQYF,TGTGCCCATCCCGGGACTAGCGTCTACGAGCAGTACTTC